One sample yielded the 16 T cell receptor beta chains listed below, sequenced in a study of technical replicates of blood from several donors. Assay: immunoSEQ multiplex PCR; the TCRdb copy retains only in-frame clones and omits some. The repertoire consists of some 87,000 clones, with about 97% occurring once and the leading ten covering around 0.18%. Sequenced sample: T cells isolated from PBMCs. These receptors originate from a human donor in good health.

The chain carries TRBV27 and TRBJ2-7; 10 bases fit TRBD1. This CDR3 comprises 15 residues. Germline V gene data show CDR1 as MNHEY and CDR2 as SMNVEV (reference sequence). V shed 2 bases and J 2 bases; nucleotides not matched to a gene: 3. As DNA, the CDR3 is TGTGCCAGCAGTTTACAAGGACAGGGGGCCTACGAGCAGTACTTC. It is translated as CASSLQGQGAYEQYF.

This rearrangement joins TRBV19 to TRBJ1-1, with 8 bases identical to TRBD1. Germline values: CDR1 LNHDA, CDR2 SQIVND (reference sequence). The CDR3 sequence is 16 residues long. The V segment lost 2 bases and the J segment 6 bases; nucleotides outside the gene matches: 11. The CDR3 DNA reads TGTGCCAGTAGTATACAGTCCCCCGGACAGGGCGCTGAAGCTTTCTTT. This codes for CASSIQSPGQGAEAFF.

V usage is TRBV7-6 and J usage is TRBJ1-1; D is perhaps TRBD1 (6 bases). CDR3 length: 15 amino acids. The germline V and J ends were trimmed by 5 bases and 3 bases, with 16 bases remaining between them. Germline V gives CDR1 SGHVS, CDR2 FNYEAQ. Written as DNA, the CDR3 is TGTGCCAGCAGCCAAGTGCTACAGGGAGACACTGAAGCTTTCTTT. This sequence encodes CASSQVLQGDTEAFF.

The gene calls are TRBV21-1 and TRBJ2-7; the D call in the table, TRBD2, was not verified against the DNA. TRBV21-1 is deemed a pseudogene. The CDR3 extends over 22 amino acids. The CDR3 sequence: CASSKAQRFICRGWCLTYEQYF. CDR3 sequence (DNA): TGTGCCAGCAGCAAAGCTCAACGATTCATTTGTCGAGGTTGGTGCTTAACGTACGAGCAGTACTTC.

The genes are TRBV27 and TRBJ1-2; 8 nucleotides agree with TRBD1. The V and J ends lost 4 bases and 8 bases, in that order; junction bases with no gene match: 12. The CDR3 covers 15 residues. CDR1 is MNHEY and CDR2 is SMNVEV in the germline V gene (reference sequence). This CDR3 is CASSSDGNRGEGYTF. CDR3 nucleotides: TGTGCCAGCAGTTCCGACGGAAACAGGGGGGAAGGCTACACCTTC.

The rearrangement links TRBV11-3 to TRBJ2-7; D remains ambiguous. The CDR3 has 15 residues. Trimming removed 5 bases from V and 1 base from J, with 15 bases in between. CDR1 and CDR2 from the germline V gene are SGHNT and YENEEA. The DNA of the CDR3 is TGTGCCAGCAGCCAAATCCCCGTCAGATCCTACGAGCAGTACTTC. Encoded protein: CASSQIPVRSYEQYF.

This clone was recorded once. The chain carries TRBV29-1 and TRBJ2-3; D is unclear. Trimming stripped 3 bases from V and 2 bases from J, with 6 bases between. The CDR3 covers 12 residues. Germline lookup yields CDR1 SQVTM and CDR2 ANQGSEA. In nucleotides, the CDR3 is TGCAGCGTTGATCTAACCACAGATACGCAGTATTTT. Translated: CSVDLTTDTQYF.

The chain carries TRBV7-9 and TRBJ1-3; D might be TRBD1 (5 bases). Germline-derived CDR1 and CDR2 are SEHNR and FQNEAQ (reference sequence). V lost 5 bases and J 3 bases, leaving 17 bases between the germline ends. This CDR3 has 16 amino acids. The CDR3 sequence: CASSPILGGFGNTIYF. CDR3 sequence (DNA): TGTGCCAGCAGCCCAATCCTGGGGGGATTTGGAAACACCATATATTTT.

This chain links TRBV4-1 with TRBJ2-7, with TRBD1 as a possible D gene (5 bases). Deletions cut 2 bases from V and 3 bases from J, with 14 bases between. The CDR3 length is 15 residues. Per germline, CDR1 MGHRA and CDR2 YSYEKL. The CDR3 nucleotides read TGCGCCAGCAGCCAAATGCAGGGTGACGGCTACGAGCAGTACTTC. It specifies CASSQMQGDGYEQYF.

The chain employs TRBV2 and TRBJ2-7; D gene uncertain. This CDR3 has 16 amino acids. The V gene lost 1 base and the J gene lost 0 bases, with 13 bases spanning the gap. Germline CDR1 SNHLY, CDR2 FYNNEI. The CDR3 is CASSEGGPSNSYEQYF. Here the CDR3 DNA reads TGTGCCAGCAGTGAAGGCGGTCCCTCGAACTCCTACGAGCAGTACTTC.

The V call is TRBV27, the J call TRBJ2-5, with 10 bases identical to TRBD2. Per the germline V gene, CDR1 is MNHEY and CDR2 is SMNVEV (reference sequence). The V and J ends lost 6 bases and 1 base, in that order; junction bases with no gene match: 8. The CDR3 length is 16 residues. DNA for the CDR3: TGTGCCAGCAGGACAGAAGCGGGGGGGTTCCAAGAGACCCAGTACTTC. Translating gives CASRTEAGGFQETQYF.

The chain carries TRBV5-4 and TRBJ2-2; D is perhaps TRBD2 (7 bases). Per germline, CDR1 SGHNT and CDR2 YYREEE (reference sequence). This CDR3 contains 17 residues. V dropped 0 bases and J dropped 4 bases, with 16 bases sitting between them. CDR3 bases: TGTGCCAGCAGCTTGGGGGGCGCGAGGGGGGGCACCGGGGAGCTGTTTTTT. Encoded protein: CASSLGGARGGTGELFF.

The chain has TRBV28 and TRBJ1-1, with 12 bases that match TRBD1. CDR3 size: 14 residues. Germline values: CDR1 MDHEN, CDR2 SYDVKM. V shed 6 bases, J shed 4 bases, and the junction held 3 bases outside the gene matches. CDR3 loop: CASRLGQGATEAFF. Here the CDR3 DNA reads TGTGCCAGCAGACTGGGACAGGGGGCCACTGAAGCTTTCTTT.

This chain uses TRBV9 with TRBJ1-3, with TRBD1 matching 7 bases. Trimming removed 4 bases from V and 0 bases from J; junction bases left unmatched: 4. The CDR3 is 15 residues long. Germline assignment: CDR1 SGDLS and CDR2 YYNGEE. Here the CDR3 reads CASSTGVSSGNTIYF. CDR3 coding DNA: TGTGCCAGCAGCACAGGGGTCAGCTCTGGAAACACCATATATTTT.

The chain employs TRBV19 and TRBJ2-3, with 9 nucleotides matching TRBD2. The CDR3 totals 16 residues. Germline values: CDR1 LNHDA, CDR2 SQIVND (reference sequence). Trimming cost V 1 base and J 3 bases; bases outside gene matches: 5. The CDR3 coding sequence is TGTGCCAGTAGTATAGGATTGGCGGGAGGGACAGATACGCAGTATTTT. It yields the protein CASSIGLAGGTDTQYF.

This clone was recorded once. The rearrangement uses TRBV14 and TRBJ2-3; 7 nucleotides agree with TRBD1. Per the germline V gene, CDR1 is SGHDN and CDR2 is FVKESK. The CDR3 runs 15 residues. Trimming at V came to 1 base and at J to 4 bases, leaving 5 bases not matched to a gene. CDR3 sequence: CASSQGRGGPDTQYF. CDR3 DNA sequence: TGTGCCAGCAGCCAAGGGCGAGGGGGCCCAGATACGCAGTATTTT.